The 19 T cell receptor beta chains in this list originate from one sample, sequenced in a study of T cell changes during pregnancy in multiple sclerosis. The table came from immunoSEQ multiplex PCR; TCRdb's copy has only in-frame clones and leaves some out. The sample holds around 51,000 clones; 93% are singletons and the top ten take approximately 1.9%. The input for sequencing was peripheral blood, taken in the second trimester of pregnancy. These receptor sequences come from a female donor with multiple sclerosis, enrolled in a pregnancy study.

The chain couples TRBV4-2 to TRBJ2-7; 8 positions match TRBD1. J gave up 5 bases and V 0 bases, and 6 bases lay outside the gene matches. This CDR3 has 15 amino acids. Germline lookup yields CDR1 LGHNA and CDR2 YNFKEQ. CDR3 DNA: TGTGCCAGCAGCCAAGAGGCAGGGGGCTGGGACGAGCAGTACTTC. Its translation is CASSQEAGGWDEQYF.

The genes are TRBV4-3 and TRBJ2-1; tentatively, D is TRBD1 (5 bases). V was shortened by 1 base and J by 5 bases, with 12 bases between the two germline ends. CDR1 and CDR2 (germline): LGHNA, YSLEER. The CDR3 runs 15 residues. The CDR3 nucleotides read TGCGCCAGCAGCCAAGGAACAGGAATGAACAATGAGCAGTTCTTC. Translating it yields CASSQGTGMNNEQFF.

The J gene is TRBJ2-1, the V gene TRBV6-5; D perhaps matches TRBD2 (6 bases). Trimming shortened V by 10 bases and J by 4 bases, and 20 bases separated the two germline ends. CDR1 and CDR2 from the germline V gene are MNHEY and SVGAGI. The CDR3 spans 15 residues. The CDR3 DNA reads TGTGCCATCCGAAGGTCAGCGGGTATATACAATGAGCAGTTCTTC. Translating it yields CAIRRSAGIYNEQFF.

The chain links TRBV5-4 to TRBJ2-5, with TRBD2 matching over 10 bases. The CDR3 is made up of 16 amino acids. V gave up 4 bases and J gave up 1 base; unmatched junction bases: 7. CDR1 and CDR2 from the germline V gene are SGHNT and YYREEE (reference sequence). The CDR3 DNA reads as TGTGCCAGCAGCGCTATCTGGACTAGCGGCCAAGAGACCCAGTACTTC. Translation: CASSAIWTSGQETQYF.

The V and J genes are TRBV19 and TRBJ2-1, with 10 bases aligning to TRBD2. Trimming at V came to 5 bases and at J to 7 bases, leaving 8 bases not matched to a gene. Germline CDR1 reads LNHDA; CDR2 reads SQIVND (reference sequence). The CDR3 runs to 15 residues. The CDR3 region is CASSPYSGRLNEQFF. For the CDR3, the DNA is TGTGCCAGTAGTCCATATAGCGGGAGGCTAAATGAGCAGTTCTTC.

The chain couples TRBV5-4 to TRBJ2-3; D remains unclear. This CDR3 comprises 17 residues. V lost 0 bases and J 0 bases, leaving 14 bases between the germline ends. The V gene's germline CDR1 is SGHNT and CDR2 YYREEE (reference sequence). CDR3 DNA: TGTGCCAGCAGCTTGGCGGTTTCTACTTCTAGCACAGATACGCAGTATTTT. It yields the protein CASSLAVSTSSTDTQYF. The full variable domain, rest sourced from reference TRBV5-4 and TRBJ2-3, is ETGVTQSPTHLIKTRGQQVTLRCSSQSGHNTVSWYQQALGQGPQFIFQYYREEENGRGNFPPRFSGLQFPNYSSELNVNALELDDSALYLCASSLAVSTSSTDTQYFGPGTRLTVL.

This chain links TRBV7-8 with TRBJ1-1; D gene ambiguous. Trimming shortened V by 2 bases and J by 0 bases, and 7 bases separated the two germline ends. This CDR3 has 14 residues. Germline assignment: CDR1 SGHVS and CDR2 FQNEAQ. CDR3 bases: TGTGCCAGCAGCTTACTAAGCGTGAACACTGAAGCTTTCTTT. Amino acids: CASSLLSVNTEAFF.

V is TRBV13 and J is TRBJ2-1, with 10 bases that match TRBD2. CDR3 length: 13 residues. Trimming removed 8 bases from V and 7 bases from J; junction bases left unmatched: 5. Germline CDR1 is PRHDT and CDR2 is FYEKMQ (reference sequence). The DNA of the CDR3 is TGTGCCAGCCGAGGACTAGCGGCGAATGAGCAGTTCTTC. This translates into CASRGLAANEQFF.

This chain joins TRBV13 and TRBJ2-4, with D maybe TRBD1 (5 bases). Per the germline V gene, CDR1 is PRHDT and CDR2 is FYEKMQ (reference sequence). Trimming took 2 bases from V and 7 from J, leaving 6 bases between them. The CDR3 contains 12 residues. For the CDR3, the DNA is TGTGCCAGCAGCTTATCAGGGAACATTCAGTACTTC. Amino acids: CASSLSGNIQYF.

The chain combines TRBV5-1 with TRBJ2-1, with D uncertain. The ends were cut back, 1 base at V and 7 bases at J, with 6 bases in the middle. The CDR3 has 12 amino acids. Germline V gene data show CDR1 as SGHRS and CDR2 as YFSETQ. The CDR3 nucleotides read TGCGCCAGCAGCTTGACAACAAATGAGCAGTTCTTC. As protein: CASSLTTNEQFF.

CDR3 coding DNA: TGTGCCAGCAGTTACAAACGGGCAGGGGGCTTAGAGACCCAGTACTTC. Encoded protein: CASSYKRAGGLETQYF. The gene calls are TRBV6-6 and TRBJ2-5; 8 bases fit TRBD1. Per the germline V gene, CDR1 is MNHNY and CDR2 is SVGAGI (reference sequence). With V trimmed by 2 bases and J by 4 bases, 9 bases remained unmatched. The CDR3 spans 16 residues.

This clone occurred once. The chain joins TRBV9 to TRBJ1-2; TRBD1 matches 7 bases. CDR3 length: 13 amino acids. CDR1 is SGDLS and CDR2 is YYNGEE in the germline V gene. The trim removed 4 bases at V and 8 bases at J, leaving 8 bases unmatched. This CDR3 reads CASSQGTDGGYTF. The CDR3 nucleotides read TGTGCCAGCAGCCAGGGGACAGACGGGGGCTACACCTTC.

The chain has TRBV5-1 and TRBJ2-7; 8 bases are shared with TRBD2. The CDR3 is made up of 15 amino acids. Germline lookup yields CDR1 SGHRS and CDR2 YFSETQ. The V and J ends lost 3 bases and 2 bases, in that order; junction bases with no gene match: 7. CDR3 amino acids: CASSWATSGPYEQYF. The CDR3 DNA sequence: TGCGCCAGCAGCTGGGCCACTAGCGGACCCTACGAGCAGTACTTC.

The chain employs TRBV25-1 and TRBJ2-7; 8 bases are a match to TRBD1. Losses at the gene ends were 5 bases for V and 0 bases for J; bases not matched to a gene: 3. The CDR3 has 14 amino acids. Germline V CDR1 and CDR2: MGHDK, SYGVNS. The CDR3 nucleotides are TGTGCCAGCAGTAGACAGGGGTTCTCCTACGAGCAGTACTTC. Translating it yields CASSRQGFSYEQYF.

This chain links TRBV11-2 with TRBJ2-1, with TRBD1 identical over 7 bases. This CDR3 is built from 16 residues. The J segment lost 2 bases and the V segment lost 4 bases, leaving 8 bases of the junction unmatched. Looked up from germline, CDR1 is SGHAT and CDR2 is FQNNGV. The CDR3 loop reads CASSSRQGSAYNEQFF. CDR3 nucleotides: TGTGCCAGCAGCTCTCGACAGGGTAGCGCCTACAATGAGCAGTTCTTC.

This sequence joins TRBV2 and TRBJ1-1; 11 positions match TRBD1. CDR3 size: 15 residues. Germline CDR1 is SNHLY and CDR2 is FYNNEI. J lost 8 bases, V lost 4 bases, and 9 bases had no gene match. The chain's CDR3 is CASSAGTGGAREAFF. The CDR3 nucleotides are TGTGCCAGCAGTGCCGGGACAGGGGGGGCCAGGGAAGCTTTCTTT.

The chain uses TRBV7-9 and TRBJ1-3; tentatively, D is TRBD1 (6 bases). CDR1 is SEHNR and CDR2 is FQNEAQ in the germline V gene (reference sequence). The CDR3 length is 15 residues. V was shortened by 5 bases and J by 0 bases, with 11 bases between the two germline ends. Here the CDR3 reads CASSPGRGSGNTIYF. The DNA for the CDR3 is TGTGCCAGCAGCCCTGGCAGGGGCTCTGGAAACACCATATATTTT.

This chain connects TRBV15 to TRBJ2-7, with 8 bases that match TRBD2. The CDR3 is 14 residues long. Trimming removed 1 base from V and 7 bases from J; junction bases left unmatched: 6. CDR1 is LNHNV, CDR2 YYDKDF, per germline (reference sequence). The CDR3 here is CATSRAAGGREQYF. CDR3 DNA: TGTGCCACCAGCAGAGCGGCGGGAGGTCGAGAGCAGTACTTC. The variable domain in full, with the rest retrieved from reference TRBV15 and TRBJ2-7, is DAMVIQNPRYQVTQFGKPVTLSCSQTLNHNVMYWYQQKSSQAPKLLFHYYDKDFNNEADTPDNFQSRRPNTSFCFLDIRSPGLGDTAMYLCATSRAAGGREQYFGPGTRLTVT.

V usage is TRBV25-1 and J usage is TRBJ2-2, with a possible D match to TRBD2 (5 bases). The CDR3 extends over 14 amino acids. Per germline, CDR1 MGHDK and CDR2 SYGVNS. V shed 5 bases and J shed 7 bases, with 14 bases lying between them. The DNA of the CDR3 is TGTGCCAGCAGTCCGGACTGGCCGGGCGGGGAGCTGTTTTTT. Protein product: CASSPDWPGGELFF.